These 16 T cell receptor beta chains share one sample of origin, sequenced in a study of cytomegalovirus exposure and HLA in healthy donors. With 60 Vbeta and 13 Jbeta primers, the PCR was carried out. Data came from immunoSEQ multiplex PCR; TCRdb stores just in-frame clones and leaves some out. The repertoire holds about 130,000 clones, with approximately 89% as singletons. The sample taken for sequencing was PBMCs. Receptor source: a woman younger than 45 in good health and CMV-seropositive.

The chain employs TRBV7-3 and TRBJ2-1; no firm D call. V shed 1 base and J shed 0 bases, with 7 bases lying between them. The CDR3 has 15 amino acids. The germline V gene encodes CDR1 SGHTA and CDR2 FQGTGA. CDR3 in DNA: TGTGCCAGCAGCTTAAGCGCGAGCTCCTACAATGAGCAGTTCTTC. As protein: CASSLSASSYNEQFF.

The J gene is TRBJ2-3, the V gene TRBV5-4; 9 bases are a match to TRBD2. This CDR3 comprises 15 residues. With V trimmed by 2 bases and J by 3 bases, 4 bases remained unmatched. Germline lookup yields CDR1 SGHNT and CDR2 YYREEE (reference sequence). Written as DNA, the CDR3 is TGTGCCAGCAGCTTTGCTGGACTAGCGACAGATACGCAGTATTTT. This translates into CASSFAGLATDTQYF.

This chain uses TRBV30 with TRBJ2-2; the match to TRBD1 covers 9 bases. The CDR3 runs 15 residues. Germline-derived CDR1 and CDR2 are GTSNPN and SVGIG (reference sequence). V was pared by 2 bases and J by 6 bases, with 7 bases of the junction left unmatched. The CDR3, as DNA: TGTGCCTGGAGTTCCAGGGACAGGGTGGCCGGGGAGCTGTTTTTT. Translation gives CAWSSRDRVAGELFF. Complete variable domain (other parts from reference TRBV30 and TRBJ2-2): SQTIHQWPATLVQPVGSPLSLECTVEGTSNPNLYWYRQAAGRGLQLLFYSVGIGQISSEVPQNLSASRPQDRQFILSSKKLLLSDSGFYLCAWSSRDRVAGELFFGEGSRLTVL.

The J gene is TRBJ1-5, the V gene TRBV28; the D gene is possibly TRBD1 (5 bases). V lost 1 base and J 1 base, leaving 17 bases between the germline ends. This CDR3 contains 18 residues. CDR1 and CDR2 (germline): MDHEN, SYDVKM. CDR3 nucleotide sequence: TGTGCCAGCAGTTTATTATCGTCGGGAGGGGCCAGCAATCAGCCCCAGCATTTT. Protein product: CASSLLSSGGASNQPQHF. Drawing the rest from reference TRBV28 and TRBJ1-5, the complete variable domain is DVKVTQSSRYLVKRTGEKVFLECVQDMDHENMFWYRQDPGLGLRLIYFSYDVKMKEKGDIPEGYSVSREKKERFSLILESASTNQTSMYLCASSLLSSGGASNQPQHFGDGTRLSIL.

The J gene is TRBJ2-1, the V gene TRBV6-1, with D maybe TRBD2 (6 bases). CDR1 and CDR2 from the germline V gene are MNHNS and SASEGT. The V gene lost 8 bases and the J gene lost 11 bases, with 16 bases spanning the gap. The CDR3 spans 12 residues. For the CDR3, the DNA is TGTGCCAGCGATAGACCCGGGACTCAGCAGTTCTTC. Amino acids: CASDRPGTQQFF.

The chain couples TRBV14 to TRBJ1-1; unclear D gene. The CDR3 loop spans 14 amino acids. Looked up from germline, CDR1 is SGHDN and CDR2 is FVKESK. V was pared by 5 bases and J by 1 base, with 11 bases between. In DNA form, the CDR3 reads TGTGCCAGCAGCTCAATGCACAAGAACACTGAAGCTTTCTTT. Encoded protein: CASSSMHKNTEAFF.

This clone is a singleton in its sample. This sequence joins TRBV27 and TRBJ1-2; D uncertain. CDR3 length: 12 amino acids. Per germline, CDR1 MNHEY and CDR2 SMNVEV (reference sequence). V was trimmed by 7 bases and J by 8 bases, leaving 14 bases between them. CDR3 protein: CASTSDGKGYTF. The CDR3 region has the DNA TGTGCCAGCACCTCCGACGGGAAGGGCTACACCTTC.

V and J are TRBV5-1 and TRBJ2-5; 13 nucleotides agree with TRBD2. Germline CDR1 reads SGHRS; CDR2 reads YFSETQ. CDR3 length: 17 amino acids. The ends lost 4 bases at V and 5 bases at J; junction bases unmatched: 11. CDR3 loop: CASSPGLAGAVIETQYF. The DNA of the CDR3 is TGCGCCAGCAGCCCCGGACTAGCGGGAGCCGTTATTGAGACCCAGTACTTC.

This sequence joins TRBV13 and TRBJ2-5; D may be TRBD2 (6 bases). CDR1 and CDR2 (germline): PRHDT, FYEKMQ (reference sequence). The CDR3 runs 15 residues. V was pared by 2 bases and J by 4 bases, with 14 bases between. The CDR3 bases are TGTGCCAGCAGCTTATACGGGAGAGACGGAGAGACCCAGTACTTC. Residues: CASSLYGRDGETQYF. Complete variable domain (other parts from reference TRBV13 and TRBJ2-5): AAGVIQSPRHLIKEKRETATLKCYPIPRHDTVYWYQQGPGQDPQFLISFYEKMQSDKGSIPDRFSAQQFSDYHSELNMSSLELGDSALYFCASSLYGRDGETQYFGPGTRLLVL.

With regard to this clone: This CDR3 is also generated by other DNA sequences in the sample. V is TRBV5-1 and J is TRBJ2-2, with D possibly being TRBD2 (5 bases). This CDR3 spans 14 amino acids. CDR1 is SGHRS and CDR2 is YFSETQ in the germline V gene. Trimming removed 6 bases from V and 4 bases from J, with 13 bases in between. CDR3 in DNA: TGCGCCAGCACCGCCGGAGGCGGCACCGGGGAGCTGTTTTTT. Translated, it gives CASTAGGGTGELFF.

V usage is TRBV6-1 and J usage is TRBJ1-2; D is perhaps TRBD1 (6 bases). CDR3 size: 14 residues. With 0 bases removed from V and 2 bases from J, the gap between germline ends came to 7 bases. Germline assignment: CDR1 MNHNS and CDR2 SASEGT. CDR3 loop: CASSEAQGNYGYTF. CDR3 nucleotides: TGTGCCAGCAGTGAAGCGCAGGGGAACTATGGCTACACCTTC.

V gene TRBV10-3 combines with J gene TRBJ2-2; D remains ambiguous. The CDR3 runs 14 residues. Trimming removed 7 bases at V and 0 bases at J, with 9 bases between. Per germline, CDR1 ENHRY and CDR2 SYGVKD. This chain's CDR3 is CAIISHPNTGELFF. CDR3 nucleotide sequence: TGTGCCATCATAAGCCACCCGAACACCGGGGAGCTGTTTTTT.

The chain recombines TRBV18 with TRBJ1-5, with D possibly TRBD1 on 5 matching bases. The germline gives CDR1 KGHSH, CDR2 LQKENI. This CDR3 spans 13 amino acids. Trimming left V 6 bases short and J 3 bases short, with 9 bases between. The CDR3 spells CASSAGNNQPQHF. The CDR3 DNA is TGTGCCAGCTCCGCAGGGAACAATCAGCCCCAGCATTTT.

V is TRBV2 and J is TRBJ1-6; 9 nucleotides match TRBD1. CDR1 is SNHLY, CDR2 FYNNEI, per germline. V shed 6 bases, J shed 8 bases, and the junction held 8 bases outside the gene matches. CDR3 size: 15 residues. This chain's CDR3 is CASRTGGGLYSPLHF. For the CDR3, the DNA is TGTGCCAGCAGGACAGGGGGAGGATTGTATTCACCCCTCCACTTT.

For the CDR3, the DNA is TGCGCCAGCAGCTTGGCCCCACCGACAGGGGGCTTCACTGAAGCTTTCTTT. The encoded protein is CASSLAPPTGGFTEAFF. The chain joins TRBV5-1 to TRBJ1-1; 10 positions match TRBD1. Unmatched junction bases numbered 9, after V lost 0 bases and J lost 4 bases. The CDR3 runs 17 residues. The germline CDR1 and CDR2 sequences are SGHRS and YFSETQ. Looking up the rest from reference TRBV5-1 and TRBJ1-1 gives the full variable domain: KAGVTQTPRYLIKTRGQQVTLSCSPISGHRSVSWYQQTPGQGLQFLFEYFSETQRNKGNFPGRFSGRQFSNSRSEMNVSTLELGDSALYLCASSLAPPTGGFTEAFFGQGTRLTVV.

Regarding this clone: The sample has other DNA sequences that encode this CDR3 too. The chain combines TRBV15 with TRBJ2-7; D unclear. V was pared by 0 bases and J by 2 bases, with 8 bases between. There are 14 residues in the CDR3. Germline assignment: CDR1 LNHNV and CDR2 YYDKDF (reference sequence). The CDR3 region has the DNA TGTGCCACCAGCAGAGACCCCGGTGCCTACGAGCAGTACTTC. It specifies CATSRDPGAYEQYF.